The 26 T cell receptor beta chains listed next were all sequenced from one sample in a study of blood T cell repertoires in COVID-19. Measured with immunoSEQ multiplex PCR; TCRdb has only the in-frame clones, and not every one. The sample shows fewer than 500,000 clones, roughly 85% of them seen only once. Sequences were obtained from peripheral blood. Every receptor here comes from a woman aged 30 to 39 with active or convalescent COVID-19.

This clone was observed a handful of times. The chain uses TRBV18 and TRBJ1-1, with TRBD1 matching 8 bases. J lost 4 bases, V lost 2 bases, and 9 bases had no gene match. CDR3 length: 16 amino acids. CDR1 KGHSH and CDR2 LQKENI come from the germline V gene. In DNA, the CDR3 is TGTGCCAGCTCACCAGCGGCAGGGGGCGCGGGCACTGAAGCTTTCTTT. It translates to CASSPAAGGAGTEAFF.

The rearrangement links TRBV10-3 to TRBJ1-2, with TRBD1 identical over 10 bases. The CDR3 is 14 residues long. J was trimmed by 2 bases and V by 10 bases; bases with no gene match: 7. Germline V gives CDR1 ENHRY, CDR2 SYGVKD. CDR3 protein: CASRDRGLNYGYTF. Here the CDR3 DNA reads TGTGCCAGCAGGGACAGGGGTTTAAACTATGGCTACACCTTC.

The DNA for the CDR3 is TGTGCCAGCAGCTTTCCCGGCGACAGGGACCTTTCCAATGAGCAGTTCTTC. It codes for CASSFPGDRDLSNEQFF. The rearrangement links TRBV11-3 to TRBJ2-1; 7 positions match TRBD1. This CDR3 has 17 residues. The V gene end was trimmed by 3 bases and the J gene end by 6 bases; junction bases not matched to a gene: 14. Germline V gives CDR1 SGHNT, CDR2 YENEEA.

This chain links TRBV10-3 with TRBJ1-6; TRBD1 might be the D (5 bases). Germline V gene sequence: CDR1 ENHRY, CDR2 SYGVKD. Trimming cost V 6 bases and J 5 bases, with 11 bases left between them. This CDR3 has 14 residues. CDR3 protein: CAIRTDPDNSPLHF. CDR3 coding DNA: TGTGCCATCAGGACAGACCCAGATAATTCACCCCTCCACTTT.

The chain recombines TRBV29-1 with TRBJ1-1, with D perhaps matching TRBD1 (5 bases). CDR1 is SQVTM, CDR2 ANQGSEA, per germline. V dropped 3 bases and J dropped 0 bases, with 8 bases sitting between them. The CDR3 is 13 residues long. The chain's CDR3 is CSVETELNTEAFF. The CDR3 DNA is TGCAGCGTTGAGACAGAATTGAACACTGAAGCTTTCTTT.

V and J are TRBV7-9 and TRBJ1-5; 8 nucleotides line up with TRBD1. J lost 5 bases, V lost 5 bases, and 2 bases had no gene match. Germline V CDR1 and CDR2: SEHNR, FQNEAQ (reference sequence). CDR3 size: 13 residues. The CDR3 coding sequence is TGTGCCAGCAGCGAGACAGGGGATCAGCCCCAGCATTTT. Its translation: CASSETGDQPQHF.

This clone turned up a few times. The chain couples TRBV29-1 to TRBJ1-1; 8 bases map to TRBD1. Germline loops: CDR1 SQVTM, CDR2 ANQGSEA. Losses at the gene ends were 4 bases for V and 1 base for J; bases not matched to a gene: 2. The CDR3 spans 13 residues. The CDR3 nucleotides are TGCAGCGTTGTCAGGGGGCAGAACACTGAAGCTTTCTTT. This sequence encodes CSVVRGQNTEAFF.

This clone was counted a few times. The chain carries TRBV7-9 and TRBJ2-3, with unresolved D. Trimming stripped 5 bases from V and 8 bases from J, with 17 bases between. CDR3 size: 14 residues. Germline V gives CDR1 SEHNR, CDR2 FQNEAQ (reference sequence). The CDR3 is CASSEPWLVGTQYF. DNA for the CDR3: TGTGCCAGCAGCGAACCCTGGTTGGTCGGTACGCAGTATTTT. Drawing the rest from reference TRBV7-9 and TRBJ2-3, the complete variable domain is DTGVSQNPRHKITKRGQNVTFRCDPISEHNRLYWYRQTLGQGPEFLTYFQNEAQLEKSRLLSDRFSAERPKGSFSTLEIQRTEQGDSAMYLCASSEPWLVGTQYFGPGTRLTVL.

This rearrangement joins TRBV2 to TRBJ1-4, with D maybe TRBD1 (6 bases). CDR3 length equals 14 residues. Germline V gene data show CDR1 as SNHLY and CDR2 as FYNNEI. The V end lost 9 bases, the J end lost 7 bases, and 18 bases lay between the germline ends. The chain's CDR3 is CASTPGQSSEKLFF. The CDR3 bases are TGTGCCAGTACTCCGGGACAATCCAGTGAAAAACTGTTTTTT.

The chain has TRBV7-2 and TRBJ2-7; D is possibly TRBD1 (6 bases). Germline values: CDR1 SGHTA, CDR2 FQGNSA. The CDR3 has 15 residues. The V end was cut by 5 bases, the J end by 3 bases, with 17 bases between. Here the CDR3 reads CASSLGADFFYEQYF. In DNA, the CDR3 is TGTGCCAGCAGCCTGGGGGCTGATTTTTTCTACGAGCAGTACTTC.

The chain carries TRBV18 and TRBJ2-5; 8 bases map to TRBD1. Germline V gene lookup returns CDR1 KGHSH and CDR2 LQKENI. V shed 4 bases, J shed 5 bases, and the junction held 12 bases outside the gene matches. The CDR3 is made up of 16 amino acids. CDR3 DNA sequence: TGTGCCAGCTCACAAACCGGCCAGGGGGCAGGGGAGACCCAGTACTTC. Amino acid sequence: CASSQTGQGAGETQYF.

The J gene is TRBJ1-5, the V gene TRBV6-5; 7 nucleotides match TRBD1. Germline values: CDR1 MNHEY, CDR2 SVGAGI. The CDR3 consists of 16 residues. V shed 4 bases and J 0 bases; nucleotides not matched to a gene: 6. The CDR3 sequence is CASSSPTGYSNQPQHF. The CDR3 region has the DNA TGTGCCAGCAGTTCCCCGACAGGGTATAGCAATCAGCCCCAGCATTTT.

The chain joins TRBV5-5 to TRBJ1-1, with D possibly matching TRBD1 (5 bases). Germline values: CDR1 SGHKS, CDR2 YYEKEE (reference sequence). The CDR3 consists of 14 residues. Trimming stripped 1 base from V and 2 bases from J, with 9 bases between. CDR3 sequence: CASSLTGDNTEAFF. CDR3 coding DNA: TGTGCCAGCAGCTTGACGGGGGATAACACTGAAGCTTTCTTT. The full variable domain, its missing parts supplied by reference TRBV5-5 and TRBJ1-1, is DAGVTQSPTHLIKTRGQQVTLRCSPISGHKSVSWYQQVLGQGPQFIFQYYEKEERGRGNFPDRFSARQFPNYSSELNVNALLLGDSALYLCASSLTGDNTEAFFGQGTRLTVV.

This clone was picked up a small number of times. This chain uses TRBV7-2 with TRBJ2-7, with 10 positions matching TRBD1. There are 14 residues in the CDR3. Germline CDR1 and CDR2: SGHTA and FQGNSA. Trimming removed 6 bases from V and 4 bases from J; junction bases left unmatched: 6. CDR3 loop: CASRRRDRGYEQYF. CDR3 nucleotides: TGTGCCAGCAGACGCCGGGACAGGGGTTACGAGCAGTACTTC.

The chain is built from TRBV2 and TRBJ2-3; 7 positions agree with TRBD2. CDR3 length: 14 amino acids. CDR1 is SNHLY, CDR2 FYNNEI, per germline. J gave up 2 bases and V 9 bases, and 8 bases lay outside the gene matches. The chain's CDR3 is CARRGTTNTDTQYF. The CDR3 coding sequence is TGTGCCAGAAGAGGGACTACGAACACAGATACGCAGTATTTT.

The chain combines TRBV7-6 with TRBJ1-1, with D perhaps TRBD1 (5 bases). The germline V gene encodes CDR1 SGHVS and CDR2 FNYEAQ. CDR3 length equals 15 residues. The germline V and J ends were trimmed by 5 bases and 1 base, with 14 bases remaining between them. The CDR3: CASSHPQGGNTEAFF. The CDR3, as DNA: TGTGCCAGCAGCCACCCCCAGGGAGGGAACACTGAAGCTTTCTTT.

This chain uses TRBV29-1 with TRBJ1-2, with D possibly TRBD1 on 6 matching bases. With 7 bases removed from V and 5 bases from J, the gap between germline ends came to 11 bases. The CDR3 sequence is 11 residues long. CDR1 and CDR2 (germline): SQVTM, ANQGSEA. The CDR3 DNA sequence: TGCAGCGGACAGGACGGTTATGGCTACACCTTC. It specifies CSGQDGYGYTF.

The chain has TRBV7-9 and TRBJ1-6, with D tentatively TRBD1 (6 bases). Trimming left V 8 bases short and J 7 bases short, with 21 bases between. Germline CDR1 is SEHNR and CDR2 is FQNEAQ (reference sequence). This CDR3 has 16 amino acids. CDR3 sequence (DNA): TGTGCCAGCTCCCCCGATTGGGGGCGCGAGAATTCACCCCTCCACTTT. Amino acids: CASSPDWGRENSPLHF.

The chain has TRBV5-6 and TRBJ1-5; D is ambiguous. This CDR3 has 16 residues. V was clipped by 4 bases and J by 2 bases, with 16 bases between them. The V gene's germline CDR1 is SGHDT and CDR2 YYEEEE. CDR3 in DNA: TGTGCCAGCAGCCTCCGTGCGAACGCGGGCAATCAGCCCCAGCATTTT. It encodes CASSLRANAGNQPQHF.

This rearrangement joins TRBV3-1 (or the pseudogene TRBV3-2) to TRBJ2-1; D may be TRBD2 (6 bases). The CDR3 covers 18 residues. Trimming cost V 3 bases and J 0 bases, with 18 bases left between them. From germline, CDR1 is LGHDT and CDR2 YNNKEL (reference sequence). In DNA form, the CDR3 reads TGTGCCAGCAGCCACGGCGGGACTGAAGGAAGCTCCTACAATGAGCAGTTCTTC. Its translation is CASSHGGTEGSSYNEQFF.

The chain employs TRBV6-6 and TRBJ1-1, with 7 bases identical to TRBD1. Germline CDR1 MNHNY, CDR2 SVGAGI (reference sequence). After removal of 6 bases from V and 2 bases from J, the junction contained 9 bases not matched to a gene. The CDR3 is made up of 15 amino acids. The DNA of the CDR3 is TGTGCCAGCAGACCGGGAAGGGGGCGCAACACTGAAGCTTTCTTT. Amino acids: CASRPGRGRNTEAFF.

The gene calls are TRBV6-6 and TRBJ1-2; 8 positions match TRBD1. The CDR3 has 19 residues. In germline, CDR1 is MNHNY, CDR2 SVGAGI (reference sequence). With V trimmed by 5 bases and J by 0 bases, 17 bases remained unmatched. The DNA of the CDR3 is TGTGCCAGCAGTCCTTTCCGGGGGACAGGTTATTCAGCTAACTATGGCTACACCTTC. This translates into CASSPFRGTGYSANYGYTF.

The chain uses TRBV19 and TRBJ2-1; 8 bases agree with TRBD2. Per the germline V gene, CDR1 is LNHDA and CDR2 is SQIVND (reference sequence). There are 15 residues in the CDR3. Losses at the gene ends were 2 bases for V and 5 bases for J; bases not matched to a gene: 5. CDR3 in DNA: TGTGCCAGTAGTATATATGGAGCGGGAGACAATGAGCAGTTCTTC. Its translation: CASSIYGAGDNEQFF.

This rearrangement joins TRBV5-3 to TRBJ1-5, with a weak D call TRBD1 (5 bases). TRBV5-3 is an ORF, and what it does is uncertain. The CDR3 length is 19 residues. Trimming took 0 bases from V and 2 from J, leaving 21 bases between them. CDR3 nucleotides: TGTGCCAGAAGCTTGGTCCGTGACAGATTCTTTGTTGGCAATCAGCCCCAGCATTTT. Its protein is CARSLVRDRFFVGNQPQHF.

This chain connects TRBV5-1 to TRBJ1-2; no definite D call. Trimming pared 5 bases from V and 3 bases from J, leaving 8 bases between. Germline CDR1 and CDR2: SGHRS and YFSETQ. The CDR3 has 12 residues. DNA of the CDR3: TGCGCCAGCAGTGCGGTGGACTATGGCTACACCTTC. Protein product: CASSAVDYGYTF.

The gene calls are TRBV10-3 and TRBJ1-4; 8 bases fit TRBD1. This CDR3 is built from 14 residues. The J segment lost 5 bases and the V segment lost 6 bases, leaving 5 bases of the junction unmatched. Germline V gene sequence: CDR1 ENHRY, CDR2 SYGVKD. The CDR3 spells CAIRGTGTNEKLFF. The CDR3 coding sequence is TGTGCCATCAGGGGGACAGGAACCAATGAAAAACTGTTTTTT.